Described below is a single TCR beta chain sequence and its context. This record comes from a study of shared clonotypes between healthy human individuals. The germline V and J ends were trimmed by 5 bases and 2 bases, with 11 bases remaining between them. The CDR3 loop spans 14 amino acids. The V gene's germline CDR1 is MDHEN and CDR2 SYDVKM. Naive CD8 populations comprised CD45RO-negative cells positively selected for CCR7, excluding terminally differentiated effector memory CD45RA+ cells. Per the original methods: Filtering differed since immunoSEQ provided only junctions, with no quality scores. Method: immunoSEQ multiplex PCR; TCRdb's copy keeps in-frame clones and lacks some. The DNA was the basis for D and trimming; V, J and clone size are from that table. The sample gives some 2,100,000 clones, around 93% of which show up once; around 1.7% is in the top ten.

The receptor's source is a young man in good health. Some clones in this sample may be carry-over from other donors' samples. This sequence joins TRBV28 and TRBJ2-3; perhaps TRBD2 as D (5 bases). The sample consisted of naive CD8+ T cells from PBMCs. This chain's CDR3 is CASSGSGFTDTQYF. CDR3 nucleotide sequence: TGTGCCAGCAGTGGGAGCGGTTTCACAGATACGCAGTATTTT.